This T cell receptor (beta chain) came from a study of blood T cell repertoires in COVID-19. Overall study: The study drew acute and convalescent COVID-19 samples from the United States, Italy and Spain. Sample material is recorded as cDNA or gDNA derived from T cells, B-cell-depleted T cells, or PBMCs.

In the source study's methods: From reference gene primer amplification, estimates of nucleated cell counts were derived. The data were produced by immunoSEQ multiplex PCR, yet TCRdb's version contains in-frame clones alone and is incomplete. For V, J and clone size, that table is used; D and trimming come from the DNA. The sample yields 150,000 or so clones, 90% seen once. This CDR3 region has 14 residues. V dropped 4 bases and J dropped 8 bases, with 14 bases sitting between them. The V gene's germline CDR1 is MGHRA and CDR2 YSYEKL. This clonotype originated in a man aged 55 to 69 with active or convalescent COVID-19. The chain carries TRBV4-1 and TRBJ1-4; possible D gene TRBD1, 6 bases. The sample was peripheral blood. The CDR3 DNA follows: TGCGCCAGCAGCCTCAGACAGGAGGAGGAAAAACTGTTTTTT. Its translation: CASSLRQEEEKLFF.